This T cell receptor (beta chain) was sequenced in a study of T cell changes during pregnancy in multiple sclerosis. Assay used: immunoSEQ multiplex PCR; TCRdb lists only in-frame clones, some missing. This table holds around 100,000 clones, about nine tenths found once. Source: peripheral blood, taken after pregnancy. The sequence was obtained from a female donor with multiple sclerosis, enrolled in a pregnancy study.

CDR3: CASSSGEWNSPLHF. In DNA form, the CDR3 reads TGTGCCAGCAGCTCCGGGGAGTGGAATTCACCCCTCCACTTT. The rearrangement joins TRBV5-5 to TRBJ1-6; D call uncertain. This CDR3 region has 14 residues. Germline values: CDR1 SGHKS, CDR2 YYEKEE (reference sequence). V lost 3 bases, J lost 7 bases, and 11 bases lay in between.